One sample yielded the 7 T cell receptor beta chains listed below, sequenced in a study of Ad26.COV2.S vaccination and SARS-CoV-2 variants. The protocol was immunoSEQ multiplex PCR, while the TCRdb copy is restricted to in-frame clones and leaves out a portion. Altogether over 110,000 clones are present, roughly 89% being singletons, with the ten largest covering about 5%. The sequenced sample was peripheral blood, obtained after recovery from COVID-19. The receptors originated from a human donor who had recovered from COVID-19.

CDR3 bases: TGTGCCAGCAGTGAGCCGGGTTACTACGAGCAGTACTTC. The encoded protein is CASSEPGYYEQYF. The rearrangement uses TRBV2 and TRBJ2-7; the D is unclear. The V gene's germline CDR1 is SNHLY and CDR2 FYNNEI. V was clipped by 3 bases and J by 3 bases, with 9 bases between them. The CDR3 covers 13 residues.

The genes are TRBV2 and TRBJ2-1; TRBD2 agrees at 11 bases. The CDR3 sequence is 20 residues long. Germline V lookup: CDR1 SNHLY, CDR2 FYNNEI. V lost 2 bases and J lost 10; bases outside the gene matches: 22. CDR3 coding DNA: TGTGCCAGCAGTGAATCGGGCGGACTGCTTGGTAGCGGGGGGGCCCAAGAGCAGTTCTTC. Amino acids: CASSESGGLLGSGGAQEQFF. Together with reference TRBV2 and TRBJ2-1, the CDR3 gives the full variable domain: EPEVTQTPSHQVTQMGQEVILRCVPISNHLYFYWYRQILGQKVEFLVSFYNNEISEKSEIFDDQFSVERPDGSNFTLKIRSTKLEDSAMYFCASSESGGLLGSGGAQEQFFGPGTRLTVL.

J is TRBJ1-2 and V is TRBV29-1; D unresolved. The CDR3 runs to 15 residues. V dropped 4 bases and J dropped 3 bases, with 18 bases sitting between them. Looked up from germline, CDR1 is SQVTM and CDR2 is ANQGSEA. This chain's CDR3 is CSVAAEGIFDYGYTF. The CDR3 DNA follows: TGCAGCGTTGCGGCTGAAGGTATTTTCGACTATGGCTACACCTTC.

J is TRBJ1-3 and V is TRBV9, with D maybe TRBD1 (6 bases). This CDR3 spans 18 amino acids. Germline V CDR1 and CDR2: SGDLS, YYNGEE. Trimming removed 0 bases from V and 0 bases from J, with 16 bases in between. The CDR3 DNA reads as TGTGCCAGCAGCGTAGAGGGAGCAGGGGCCAGCTCTGGAAACACCATATATTTT. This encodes CASSVEGAGASSGNTIYF.

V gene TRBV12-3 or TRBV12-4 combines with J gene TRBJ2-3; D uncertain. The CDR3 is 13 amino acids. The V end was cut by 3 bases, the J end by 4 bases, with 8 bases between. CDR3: CASSFQGADTQYF. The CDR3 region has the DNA TGTGCCAGCAGTTTTCAAGGTGCAGATACGCAGTATTTT.

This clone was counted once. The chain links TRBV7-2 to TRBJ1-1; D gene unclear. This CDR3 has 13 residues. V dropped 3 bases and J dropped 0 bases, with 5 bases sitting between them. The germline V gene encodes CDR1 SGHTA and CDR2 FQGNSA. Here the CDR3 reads CASSFVLNTEAFF. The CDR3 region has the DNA TGTGCCAGCAGCTTCGTCCTGAACACTGAAGCTTTCTTT.

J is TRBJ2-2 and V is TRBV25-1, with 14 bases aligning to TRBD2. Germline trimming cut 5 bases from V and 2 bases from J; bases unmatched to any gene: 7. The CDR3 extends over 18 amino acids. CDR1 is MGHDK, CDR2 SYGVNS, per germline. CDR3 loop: CASSTGTSGGRNTGELFF. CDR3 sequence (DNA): TGTGCCAGCAGTACCGGGACTAGCGGGGGCCGAAACACCGGGGAGCTGTTTTTT.